This is a list of T cell receptor beta chains from one sample in a study of T cells in localized non-small cell lung cancer. Assay used: immunoSEQ multiplex PCR; TCRdb lists only in-frame clones, some missing. The sample includes approximately 35,000 clones, about nine tenths seen only once; the top ten take around 6%. Sequencing was performed on PBMCs, taken before any cancer treatment. The receptors stem from a man aged 40 to 75 with stage II lung adenocarcinoma. CDR3s include the opening cysteine and the closing phenylalanine or tryptophan. The order of the fields is J gene, V gene, D gene, CDR3 protein, CDR3 DNA. The D gene is left open where the match is weak.

J: TRBJ2-3; V: TRBV19; D: TRBD2; CDR3: CASSIARGGIPSTDTQYF; DNA: TGTGCCAGTAGTATAGCTCGGGGAGGGATCCCTAGCACAGATACGCAGTATTTT
J: TRBJ2-1; V: TRBV28; D: NA; CDR3: CASRSGGSRSYNEQFF; DNA: TGTGCCAGCAGGTCTGGGGGGTCCCGCTCCTACAATGAGCAGTTCTTC
J: TRBJ2-2; V: TRBV5-8; D: NA; CDR3: CASSFSRRPHGELFF; DNA: TGTGCCAGCAGCTTCAGTCGGAGGCCGCACGGGGAGCTGTTTTTT
J: TRBJ2-2; V: TRBV6-1; D: NA; CDR3: CATVWAGELFF; DNA: TGTGCCACCGTGTGGGCCGGGGAGCTGTTTTTT
J: TRBJ2-7; V: TRBV11-2; D: NA; CDR3: CASSPYHEQYF; DNA: TGTGCCAGCAGCCCCTACCACGAGCAGTACTTC
J: TRBJ2-1; V: TRBV4-2; D: TRBD2; CDR3: CASSQDEGTSGFYNEQFF; DNA: TGTGCCAGCAGCCAAGATGAGGGAACTAGCGGGTTCTACAATGAGCAGTTCTTC
J: TRBJ1-1; V: TRBV18; D: NA; CDR3: CASSPSGDTEAFF; DNA: TGTGCCAGCTCACCATCAGGGGACACTGAAGCTTTCTTT
J: TRBJ1-2; V: TRBV28; D: NA; CDR3: CASSYPVGAGYGYTF; DNA: TGTGCCAGCAGTTATCCCGTTGGGGCAGGCTATGGCTACACCTTC
J: TRBJ2-7; V: TRBV28; D: NA; CDR3: CASSLSGRGSYEQYF; DNA: TGTGCCAGCAGTTTATCGGGCCGCGGATCCTACGAGCAGTACTTC
J: TRBJ2-7; V: TRBV11-3; D: TRBD2; CDR3: CASSLDPRQLAGRRYEQYF; DNA: TGTGCCAGCAGCTTAGACCCTAGGCAGCTAGCGGGAAGGCGATACGAGCAGTACTTC